This T cell receptor beta chain was recovered during a study of post-analysis software for immune sequencing data. Findings and caveats of the study: Patients used several TRBV segments, including TRBV5-6, TRBV5-1 and TRBV20-1, more often than controls.

This clonotype was counted a few times. Its target is unknown. Every TCR beta cDNA library bore unique molecular identifiers. TCRdb itself ran the PCR reads through MiXCR, one entry per CDR3 protein. The table has about 540,000 distinct CDR3 sequences, 30% to 40% seen once. The CDR3 loop spans 11 amino acids. The V and J ends lost 7 bases and 12 bases respectively, with 13 bases between them. The J gene is TRBJ2-1, the V gene TRBV12-3 or TRBV12-4, with D possibly TRBD2 on 5 matching bases. Sequenced sample: blood. The TCR originated in a girl aged 2 to 17 with multiple sclerosis. The CDR3 reads CASNSLGGQFF. Here the CDR3 DNA reads TGTGCCAGCAACTCTTTAGGAGGGCAGTTCTTC.